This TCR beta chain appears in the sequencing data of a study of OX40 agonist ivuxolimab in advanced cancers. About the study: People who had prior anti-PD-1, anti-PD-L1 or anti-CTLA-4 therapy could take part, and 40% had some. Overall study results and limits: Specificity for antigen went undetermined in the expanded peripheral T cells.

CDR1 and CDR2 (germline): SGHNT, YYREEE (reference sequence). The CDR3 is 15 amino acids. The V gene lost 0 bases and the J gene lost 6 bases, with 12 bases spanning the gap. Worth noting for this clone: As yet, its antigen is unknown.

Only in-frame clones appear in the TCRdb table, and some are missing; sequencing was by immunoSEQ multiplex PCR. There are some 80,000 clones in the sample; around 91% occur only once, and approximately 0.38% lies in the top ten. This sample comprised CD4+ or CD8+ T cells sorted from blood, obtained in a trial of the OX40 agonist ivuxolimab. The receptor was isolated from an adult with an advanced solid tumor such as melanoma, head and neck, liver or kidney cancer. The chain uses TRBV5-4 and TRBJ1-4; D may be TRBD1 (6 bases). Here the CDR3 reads CASSLAGRGDEKLFF. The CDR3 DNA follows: TGTGCCAGCAGCTTGGCGGGCAGGGGAGATGAAAAACTGTTTTTT.